The clone carrying this TCR delta chain was seen more than once but under ten times. Its antigen is still unknown. This entry belongs to a study of Vδ1+ human thymocytes. Notes on the study in general: Many TRG clonotypes were shared between donors; TRD repertoires were essentially private. Thymic TRG and TRD repertoires appeared highly polyclonal.

The CDR3 loop spans 19 amino acids. V shed 4 bases, J shed 1 base, and the junction held 18 bases outside the gene matches. Germline values: CDR1 TSWWSYY, CDR2 QGS. RNA was extracted from the cells and then reverse transcribed. Pooled V-gene forward primers with one constant-region reverse primer generated the CDR3 amplicons by multiplex PCR. TCRdb made new clone calls on the multiplex PCR reads using CATT. The sample lists over 20,000 delta-chain clones; 8.1% were seen once. The specimen was Vdelta1+ gamma-delta thymocytes from the thymus. Subset reported: FACS-sorted CD3+ TCRalphabeta- TCRVdelta1+ TCRVdelta2- thymocytes. The sequence derives from a child under three years old who had congenital heart surgery. The chain is built from TRDV1 and TRDJ1, with 7 bases that match TRDD3. CDR3 residues: CALGGPLLGWGGVTDKLIF. The CDR3 DNA sequence: TGTGCTCTTGGGGGCCCCCTCCTGGGCTGGGGGGGGGTCACCGATAAACTCATCTTT.